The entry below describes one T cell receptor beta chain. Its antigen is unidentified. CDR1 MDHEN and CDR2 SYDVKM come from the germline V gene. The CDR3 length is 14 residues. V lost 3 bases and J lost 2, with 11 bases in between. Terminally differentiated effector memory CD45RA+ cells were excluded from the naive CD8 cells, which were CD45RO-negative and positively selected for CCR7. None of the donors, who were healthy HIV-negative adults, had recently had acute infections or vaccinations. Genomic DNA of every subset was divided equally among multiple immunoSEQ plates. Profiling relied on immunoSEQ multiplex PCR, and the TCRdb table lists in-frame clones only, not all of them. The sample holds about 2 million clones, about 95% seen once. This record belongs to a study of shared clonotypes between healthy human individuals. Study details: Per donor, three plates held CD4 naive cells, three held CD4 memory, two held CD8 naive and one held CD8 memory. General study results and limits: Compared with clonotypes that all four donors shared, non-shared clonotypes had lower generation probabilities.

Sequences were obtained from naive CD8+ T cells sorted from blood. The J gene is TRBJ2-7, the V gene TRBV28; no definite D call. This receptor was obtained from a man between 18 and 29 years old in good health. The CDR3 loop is CASSFLLSPYEQYF. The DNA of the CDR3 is TGTGCCAGCAGTTTCCTCCTATCGCCCTACGAGCAGTACTTC.